This TCR beta chain derives from a study of cytomegalovirus exposure and HLA in healthy donors. On the study more broadly: In a later analysis, it was reported that the approximately 110 validation repertoires had been produced on the same platform as the 600 to 850 repertoires belonging to the first cohort. General study findings and limits: Subsequent analysis showed first-cohort TCR clusters tending to co-occur in about 110 validation repertoires. The study designated around 150 TCR beta chains cytomegalovirus-associated. Specificity for CMV antigens was confirmed in vitro for a few of the CMV-associated chains.

The repertoire was sequenced with immunoSEQ multiplex PCR; TCRdb's copy has only in-frame clones and lacks some. The table has fewer than 90,000 clones, 90% to 97% seen once; the top ten hold about 1.5%. Germline V gene sequence: CDR1 SGHTA, CDR2 FQGTGA. J gave up 4 bases and V 5 bases, and 6 bases lay outside the gene matches. This CDR3 has 15 amino acids. On this clone itself: Its target is not known.

The specimen sequenced was PBMCs. The TCR was taken from a man younger than 35 in good health and CMV-seropositive. V usage is TRBV7-3 and J usage is TRBJ2-2, with 8 bases fitting TRBD1. DNA for the CDR3: TGTGCCAGCAGCGTTGGGACAGGAAGCACCGGGGAGCTGTTTTTT. Translation gives CASSVGTGSTGELFF.